Following are 28 T cell receptor beta chains from one sample sequenced in a study of blood T cell repertoires in COVID-19. Clones were sequenced by immunoSEQ multiplex PCR, and TCRdb holds only the in-frame ones, with some missing. The repertoire has about 62,000 clones, around nine tenths of them found once; the top ten carry roughly 1%. What was sequenced was peripheral blood. These receptors originate from a man between 65 and 85 years old with acute or convalescent COVID-19.

The rearrangement joins TRBV3-1 (or the pseudogene TRBV3-2) to TRBJ1-2; D not certain. CDR3 length equals 15 residues. V shed 4 bases and J shed 5 bases, with 17 bases lying between them. Germline V lookup: CDR1 LGHDT, CDR2 YNNKEL (reference sequence). In DNA form, the CDR3 reads TGTGCCAGCAGCCCCGGAGTGACCAATATTTATGGCTACACCTTC. Its translation: CASSPGVTNIYGYTF.

This chain links TRBV7-6 with TRBJ2-5, with D perhaps TRBD1 (5 bases). Per the germline V gene, CDR1 is SGHVS and CDR2 is FNYEAQ. V shed 3 bases and J shed 3 bases, with 14 bases lying between them. This CDR3 is built from 15 residues. The CDR3 here is CASSLKLPREETQYF. In DNA, the CDR3 is TGTGCCAGCAGCTTGAAGCTCCCCAGGGAAGAGACCCAGTACTTC.

This chain uses TRBV5-6 with TRBJ2-1; tentative D call: TRBD1 (5 bases). The V and J ends lost 3 bases and 2 bases respectively, with 12 bases between them. Germline values: CDR1 SGHDT, CDR2 YYEEEE. CDR3 length equals 15 residues. The CDR3 nucleotides read TGTGCCAGCAGCTCCGACAGCAGCCCCTACAATGAGCAGTTCTTC. Residues: CASSSDSSPYNEQFF.

The V and J genes are TRBV10-1 and TRBJ2-5; D uncertain. CDR1 is WNHNN, CDR2 SYGVQD, per germline (reference sequence). The V gene lost 3 bases and the J gene lost 1 base, with 9 bases spanning the gap. This CDR3 comprises 14 residues. CDR3 coding DNA: TGCGCCAGCAGTGACAGGCGTCTCCAAGAGACCCAGTACTTC. Its translation: CASSDRRLQETQYF.

CDR3: CASSSTPSEGKNIQYF. The CDR3 nucleotides are TGTGCCAGCAGTTCCACTCCTAGCGAGGGCAAAAACATTCAGTACTTC. The rearrangement joins TRBV6-2 or TRBV6-3 to TRBJ2-4; tentatively, D is TRBD2 (6 bases). The germline CDR1 and CDR2 sequences are MNHEY and SVGEGT. Trimming pared 4 bases from V and 3 bases from J, leaving 16 bases between. CDR3 length equals 16 residues.

V is TRBV7-5 and J is TRBJ1-1; the table assigns TRBD1, which was not confirmed against the DNA. TRBV7-5 is a documented pseudogene. The CDR3 covers 17 residues. The CDR3 nucleotides read TGTGTCCTCAAATTACAGAACAGGGTACCCCCGAACACTGAAGCTTTCTTT. Protein product: CVLKLQNRVPPNTEAFF.

The gene calls are TRBV5-1 and TRBJ1-1; D ambiguous. Germline V gene data show CDR1 as SGHRS and CDR2 as YFSETQ. V was trimmed by 2 bases and J by 1 base, leaving 9 bases between them. The CDR3 sequence is 14 residues long. The CDR3, as DNA: TGCGCCAGCAGCTTCGTCACTTCGAACACTGAAGCTTTCTTT. Amino acids: CASSFVTSNTEAFF.

This chain joins TRBV15 and TRBJ2-1; 8 bases match TRBD2. The CDR3 contains 17 residues. Germline CDR1 LNHNV, CDR2 YYDKDF (reference sequence). J gave up 1 base and V 0 bases, and 5 bases lay outside the gene matches. The CDR3 is CATSRDPGLASYNEQFF. The CDR3 coding sequence is TGTGCCACCAGCAGAGATCCAGGACTAGCTTCCTACAATGAGCAGTTCTTC.

This clone occurred a few times. The chain links TRBV29-1 to TRBJ2-2; no clear D. The CDR3 sequence is 14 residues long. Germline V gene data show CDR1 as SQVTM and CDR2 as ANQGSEA. Trimming removed 1 base from V and 6 bases from J, with 12 bases in between. CDR3 sequence: CSVEAQYAAGELFF. The CDR3 DNA reads TGCAGCGTTGAAGCTCAGTATGCCGCCGGGGAGCTGTTTTTT.

The DNA for the CDR3 is TGTGCCAGCAGCTCCCGGACAGGACAAAGGGTCCATTTT. This gives the protein CASSSRTGQRVHF. The chain is built from TRBV11-2 and TRBJ1-5, with 7 bases aligning to TRBD1. CDR1 SGHAT and CDR2 FQNNGV come from the germline V gene. With 4 bases clipped from V and 16 bases from J, the junction kept 13 bases outside the gene matches. The CDR3 length is 13 residues.

The chain links TRBV9 to TRBJ2-7; TRBD2 aligns across 7 bases. The trim removed 1 base at V and 2 bases at J, leaving 9 bases unmatched. The CDR3 sequence is 16 residues long. Looked up from germline, CDR1 is SGDLS and CDR2 is YYNGEE. The DNA for the CDR3 is TGTGCCAGCAGCGTATCCTCAGGAGCGGGGCCCTACGAGCAGTACTTC. As protein: CASSVSSGAGPYEQYF.

The V gene is TRBV7-9, the J gene TRBJ1-1, with TRBD1 matching over 9 bases. Trimming removed 3 bases from V and 11 bases from J; junction bases left unmatched: 7. This CDR3 spans 13 amino acids. Germline V lookup: CDR1 SEHNR, CDR2 FQNEAQ (reference sequence). This CDR3 reads CASSFTGTGYAFF. CDR3 DNA sequence: TGTGCCAGCAGCTTTACCGGGACAGGGTATGCTTTCTTT.

The genes are TRBV6-5 and TRBJ1-2; 11 nucleotides align to TRBD1. This CDR3 has 15 amino acids. In germline, CDR1 is MNHEY, CDR2 SVGAGI. Losses at the gene ends were 6 bases for V and 2 bases for J; bases not matched to a gene: 5. The CDR3 region has the DNA TGTGCCAGCAGGCAACGGGACAGGGGGAACTATGGCTACACCTTC. This translates into CASRQRDRGNYGYTF.

V usage is TRBV7-2 and J usage is TRBJ2-1; D unclear. V lost 5 bases and J 8 bases, leaving 13 bases between the germline ends. The CDR3 contains 13 residues. Germline V gene sequence: CDR1 SGHTA, CDR2 FQGNSA. The CDR3 DNA reads as TGTGCCAGCAGCCCCCCGCTAGTTTATGAGCAGTTCTTC. It codes for CASSPPLVYEQFF.

The chain carries TRBV5-4 and TRBJ2-1; TRBD2 aligns across 9 bases. The CDR3 is 12 amino acids. Germline CDR1 and CDR2: SGHNT and YYREEE (reference sequence). Losses at the gene ends were 1 base for V and 11 bases for J; bases not matched to a gene: 1. The CDR3 protein is CASSLLAGQQFF. The CDR3 DNA reads TGTGCCAGCAGCTTGCTAGCGGGGCAGCAGTTCTTC.

This sequence joins TRBV19 and TRBJ2-3; tentatively, D is TRBD1 (5 bases). Trimming removed 7 bases from V and 13 bases from J, with 18 bases in between. CDR1 and CDR2 (germline): LNHDA, SQIVND (reference sequence). The CDR3 is made up of 12 amino acids. CDR3 nucleotides: TGTGCCAGTAACCCCCCCTGGGGCCGAGAGTATTTT. Protein product: CASNPPWGREYF. Complete variable domain (other parts from reference TRBV19 and TRBJ2-3): DGGITQSPKYLFRKEGQNVTLSCEQNLNHDAMYWYRQDPGQGLRLIYYSQIVNDFQKGDIAEGYSVSREKKESFPLTVTSAQKNPTAFYLCASNPPWGREYFGPGTRLTVL.

This chain links TRBV19 with TRBJ1-2; TRBD1 matches 7 bases. V trimming: 7 bases; J trimming: 7 bases; junction bases outside the gene matches: 15. The CDR3 is 15 residues long. Germline V CDR1 and CDR2: LNHDA, SQIVND (reference sequence). For the CDR3, the DNA is TGTGCCAGTACTAGACCCCGGGACAGCAGCATTGGCTACACCTTC. Its translation: CASTRPRDSSIGYTF.

The DNA of the CDR3 is TGTGCCAGCAGCCTCCTTGGACAGGGGGCGCGGGAGACCCAGTACTTC. Its translation is CASSLLGQGARETQYF. The genes are TRBV7-3 and TRBJ2-5, with TRBD1 matching 11 bases. The CDR3 has 16 residues. Germline V gene lookup returns CDR1 SGHTA and CDR2 FQGTGA. V was pared by 5 bases and J by 5 bases, with 10 bases of the junction left unmatched.

J is TRBJ2-2 and V is TRBV6-4, with a tentative D call TRBD2 (5 bases). The V gene lost 5 bases and the J gene lost 1 base, with 8 bases spanning the gap. The CDR3 totals 14 residues. Germline CDR1 MRHNA, CDR2 SNTAGT. CDR3 protein: CASSFSVNTGELFF. Written as DNA, the CDR3 is TGTGCCAGCAGTTTTAGCGTGAACACCGGGGAGCTGTTTTTT.

The chain combines TRBV6-5 with TRBJ2-3, with 13 bases matching TRBD2. From germline, CDR1 is MNHEY and CDR2 SVGAGI. The trim removed 2 bases at V and 6 bases at J, leaving 2 bases unmatched. The CDR3 runs to 15 residues. The CDR3 sequence: CASSYPGLAGDTQYF. In nucleotides, the CDR3 is TGTGCCAGCAGTTACCCGGGACTAGCGGGGGATACGCAGTATTTT.

The chain recombines TRBV29-1 with TRBJ2-7, with 9 positions matching TRBD1. Trimming at V came to 4 bases and at J to 3 bases, leaving 1 base not matched to a gene. Germline values: CDR1 SQVTM, CDR2 ANQGSEA. This CDR3 has 12 amino acids. CDR3 nucleotides: TGCAGCGTTGTGGGACAGGGCTACGAGCAGTACTTC. As protein: CSVVGQGYEQYF.

This CDR3 is CASSPGLQSSYEQYF. CDR3 DNA: TGTGCCAGCAGCCCGGGACTCCAGAGCTCCTACGAGCAGTACTTC. V gene TRBV5-6 combines with J gene TRBJ2-7, with D possibly TRBD2 on 6 matching bases. The V gene's germline CDR1 is SGHDT and CDR2 YYEEEE. The CDR3 extends over 15 amino acids. V lost 4 bases, J lost 0 bases, and 14 bases lay in between.

Concerning this clone itself: One end of the junction does not line up with germline, which may come from a read error. The chain employs TRBV10-2 and TRBJ2-7, with 9 positions matching TRBD1. The germline V gene encodes CDR1 WSHSY and CDR2 SAAADI. This CDR3 has 13 amino acids. The CDR3 DNA follows: TGCGCCAGCAGTGAGTCGACCGGACAGGGGCTCCTCTTC. As protein: CASSESTGQGLLF.

CDR3 protein: CASSTSGGTNEKLFF. For the CDR3, the DNA is TGCGCCAGCAGCACGTCAGGGGGCACTAATGAAAAACTGTTTTTT. J is TRBJ1-4 and V is TRBV5-1, with TRBD1 matching 8 bases. The V gene end was trimmed by 4 bases and the J gene end by 2 bases; junction bases not matched to a gene: 4. The CDR3 has 15 amino acids. The germline V gene has CDR1 SGHRS and CDR2 YFSETQ.

This chain uses TRBV2 with TRBJ2-1; 11 bases fit TRBD1. Germline loops: CDR1 SNHLY, CDR2 FYNNEI. CDR3 length: 14 amino acids. V lost 7 bases to trimming and J lost 7 bases; unmatched junction nucleotides: 6. CDR3 amino acids: CASNGQGAGNEQFF. The CDR3 coding sequence is TGTGCCAGCAATGGACAGGGGGCAGGGAATGAGCAGTTCTTC.

This chain uses TRBV5-1 with TRBJ1-2; 8 nucleotides match TRBD1. The V gene's germline CDR1 is SGHRS and CDR2 YFSETQ. There are 15 residues in the CDR3. V lost 4 bases, J lost 7 bases, and 12 bases stayed unmatched. CDR3 DNA sequence: TGCGCCAGCAGCCCGGCGGGGCAGGGGGCGGGTGGCTACACCTTC. This codes for CASSPAGQGAGGYTF.

The V call is TRBV28, the J call TRBJ2-4; possibly TRBD2 for D (5 bases). There are 12 residues in the CDR3. V dropped 5 bases and J dropped 9 bases, with 11 bases sitting between them. Germline assignment: CDR1 MDHEN and CDR2 SYDVKM. This chain's CDR3 is CASSIEGGIQYF. Here the CDR3 DNA reads TGTGCCAGCAGTATTGAGGGCGGCATTCAGTACTTC.

The chain employs TRBV10-3 and TRBJ2-7; 12 nucleotides match TRBD1. Losses at the gene ends were 4 bases for V and 4 bases for J; bases not matched to a gene: 5. Germline CDR1 and CDR2: ENHRY and SYGVKD. This CDR3 comprises 15 residues. CDR3 sequence: CAISASGQGAYEQYF. In DNA, the CDR3 is TGTGCCATCAGTGCCTCGGGACAGGGGGCTTACGAGCAGTACTTC.